This record concerns one T cell receptor beta chain sequence. Other DNA sequences from this sample encode an identical CDR3 as well. This sample stems from a study of blood T cell repertoires in COVID-19. Study background: In each case, the material was cDNA or gDNA derived from T cells, B-cell-depleted T cells, or PBMCs.

Measured with immunoSEQ multiplex PCR; TCRdb has only the in-frame clones, and not every one. The table records approximately 300,000 clones, 87% of them present only once. The germline V gene encodes CDR1 MNHEY and CDR2 SVGAGI. This CDR3 is 14 amino acids long. The V gene end was trimmed by 6 bases and the J gene end by 2 bases; junction bases not matched to a gene: 6. The chain combines TRBV6-5 with TRBJ1-2, with 7 bases identical to TRBD1. The receptor's source is a man younger than 30 with active or convalescent COVID-19. The source material was peripheral blood. CDR3 sequence: CASRAGTANYGYTF. The CDR3 DNA reads TGTGCCAGCAGGGCCGGGACAGCGAACTATGGCTACACCTTC.